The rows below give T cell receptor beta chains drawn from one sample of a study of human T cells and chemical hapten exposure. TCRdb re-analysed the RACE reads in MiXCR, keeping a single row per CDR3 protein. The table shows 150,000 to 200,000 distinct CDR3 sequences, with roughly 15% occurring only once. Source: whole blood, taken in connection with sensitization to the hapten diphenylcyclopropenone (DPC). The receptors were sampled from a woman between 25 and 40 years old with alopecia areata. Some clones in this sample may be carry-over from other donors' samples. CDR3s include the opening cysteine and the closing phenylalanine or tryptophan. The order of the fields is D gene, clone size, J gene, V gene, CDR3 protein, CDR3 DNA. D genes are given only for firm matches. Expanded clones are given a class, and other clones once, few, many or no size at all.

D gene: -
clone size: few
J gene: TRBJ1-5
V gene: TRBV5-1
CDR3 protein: CASSLDMGQPQHF
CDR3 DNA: TGCGCCAGCAGCTTAGACATGGGTCAGCCCCAGCATTTT

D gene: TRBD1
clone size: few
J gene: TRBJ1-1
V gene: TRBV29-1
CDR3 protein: CSVGGTEVNTEAFF
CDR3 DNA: TGCAGCGTTGGGGGGACAGAGGTGAACACTGAAGCTTTCTTT

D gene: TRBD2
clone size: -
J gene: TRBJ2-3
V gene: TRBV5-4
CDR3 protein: CASRAGVAGVINTQYF
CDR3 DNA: TGTGCCAGCAGGGCGGGGGTAGCGGGGGTCATAAATACGCAGTATTTT

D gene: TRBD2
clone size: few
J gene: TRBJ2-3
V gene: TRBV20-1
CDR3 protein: CSVRTSGGPSTDTQYF
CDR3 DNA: TGCAGTGTCCGGACTAGCGGGGGGCCGAGCACAGATACGCAGTATTTT

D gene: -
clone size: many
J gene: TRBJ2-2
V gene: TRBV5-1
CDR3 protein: CASSFQGQTGELFF
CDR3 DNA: TGCGCCAGCAGCTTCCAGGGTCAAACCGGGGAGCTGTTTTTT

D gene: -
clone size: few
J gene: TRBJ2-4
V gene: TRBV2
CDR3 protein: CASSFMIPRLQLAKNIQYF
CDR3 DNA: TGTGCCAGCAGTTTTATGATCCCCCGTCTGCAGCTAGCCAAAAACATTCAGTACTTC

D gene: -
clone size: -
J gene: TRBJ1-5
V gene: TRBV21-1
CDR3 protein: CASYRHDSQPQHF
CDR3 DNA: TGTGCCAGCTATAGGCATGACAGTCAGCCCCAGCATTTT

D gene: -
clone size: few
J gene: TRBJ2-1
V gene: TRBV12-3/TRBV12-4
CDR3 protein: CASSLLGSNNEQFF
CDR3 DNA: TGTGCCAGCAGTCTCCTGGGATCAAACAATGAGCAGTTCTTC

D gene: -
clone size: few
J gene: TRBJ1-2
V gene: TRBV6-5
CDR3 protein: CASSYSAIQGSPYGYTF
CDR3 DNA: TGTGCCAGCAGTTACTCCGCCATACAGGGATCCCCTTATGGCTACACCTTC

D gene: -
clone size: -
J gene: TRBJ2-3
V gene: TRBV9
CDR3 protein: CASSPERDTQYF
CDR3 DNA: TGTGCCAGCAGCCCCGAACGGGATACGCAGTATTTT

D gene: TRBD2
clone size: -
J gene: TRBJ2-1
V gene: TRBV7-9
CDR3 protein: CASSRTSVPYNEQFF
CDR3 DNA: TGTGCCAGCAGCCGAACTAGCGTTCCCTACAATGAGCAGTTCTTC

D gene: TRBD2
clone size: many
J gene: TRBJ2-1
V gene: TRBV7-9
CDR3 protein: CASSPSSGTYNEQFF
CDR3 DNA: TGTGCCAGCAGCCCGTCTAGCGGTACCTACAATGAGCAGTTCTTC

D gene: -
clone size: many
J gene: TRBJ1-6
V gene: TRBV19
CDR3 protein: CASSNTLIPGRNNSPLHF
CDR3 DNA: TGTGCCAGTAGCAATACCCTGATACCTGGACGGAATAATTCACCCCTCCACTTT

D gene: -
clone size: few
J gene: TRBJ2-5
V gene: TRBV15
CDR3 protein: CATSRDSDRSDQETQYF
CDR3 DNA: TGTGCCACCAGCAGAGACTCCGACAGGTCGGACCAAGAGACCCAGTACTTC

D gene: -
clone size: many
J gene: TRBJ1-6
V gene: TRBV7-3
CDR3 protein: CASSHDSYSPLHF
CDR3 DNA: TGTGCCAGCAGCCACGACAGCTATTCACCCCTCCACTTT

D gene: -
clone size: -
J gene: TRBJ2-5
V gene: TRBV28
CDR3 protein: CASSSPRRWARTQYF
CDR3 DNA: TGTGCCAGCAGTTCCCCGCGGCGCTGGGCAAGGACCCAGTACTTC

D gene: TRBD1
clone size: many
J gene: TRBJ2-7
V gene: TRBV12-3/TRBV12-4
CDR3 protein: CASSLMGQGTHEQYF
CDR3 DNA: TGTGCCAGCAGTTTAATGGGACAGGGGACCCACGAGCAGTACTTC

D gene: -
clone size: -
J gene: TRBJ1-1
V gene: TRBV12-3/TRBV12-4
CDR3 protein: CASSFGRIEAFF
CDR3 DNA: TGTGCCAGCAGTTTCGGACGGATCGAAGCTTTCTTT

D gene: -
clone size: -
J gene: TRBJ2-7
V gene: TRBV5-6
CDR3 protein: CASSLGGPEQYF
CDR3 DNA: TGTGCCAGCAGCTTGGGCGGGCCCGAGCAGTACTTC

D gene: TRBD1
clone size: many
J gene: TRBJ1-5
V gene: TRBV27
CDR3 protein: CASSRGQEFNQPQHF
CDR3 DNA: TGTGCCAGCAGCCGGGGACAGGAGTTCAATCAGCCCCAGCATTTT

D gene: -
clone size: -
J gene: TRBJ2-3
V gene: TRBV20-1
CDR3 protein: CSARWQGTTDTQYF
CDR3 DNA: TGCAGTGCTAGATGGCAAGGTACCACAGATACGCAGTATTTT

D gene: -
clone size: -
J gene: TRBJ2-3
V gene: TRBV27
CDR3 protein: CASSLDRPTDTQYF
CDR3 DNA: TGTGCCAGCAGTTTAGACAGGCCCACAGATACGCAGTATTTT

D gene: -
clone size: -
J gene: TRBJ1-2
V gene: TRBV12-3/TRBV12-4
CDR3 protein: CASSFQTGGYTF
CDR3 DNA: TGTGCCAGCAGTTTCCAAACGGGAGGCTACACCTTC

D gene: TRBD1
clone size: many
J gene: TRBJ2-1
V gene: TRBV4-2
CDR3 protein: CASSQDYRGQDNEQFF
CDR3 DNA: TGTGCCAGCAGCCAAGATTACAGGGGGCAAGACAATGAGCAGTTCTTC

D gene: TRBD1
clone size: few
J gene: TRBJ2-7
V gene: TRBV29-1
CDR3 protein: CSVIRDSGAYEQYF
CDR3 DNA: TGCAGCGTCATCCGGGACAGTGGGGCCTACGAGCAGTACTTC

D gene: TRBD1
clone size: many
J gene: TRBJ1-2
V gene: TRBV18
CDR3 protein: CASSPNLPGQDLSLAGYTF
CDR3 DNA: TGTGCCAGCTCACCAAACCTACCGGGACAGGATCTCTCCTTAGCCGGCTACACCTTC

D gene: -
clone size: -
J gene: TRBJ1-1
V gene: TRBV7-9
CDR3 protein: CASSLVGGAGTEAFF
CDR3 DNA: TGTGCCAGCTCTCTAGTCGGAGGGGCAGGCACTGAAGCTTTCTTT

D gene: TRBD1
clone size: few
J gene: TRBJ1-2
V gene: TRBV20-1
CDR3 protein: CSALGGGYGYTF
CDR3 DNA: TGCAGTGCCCTAGGGGGCGGCTATGGCTACACCTTC

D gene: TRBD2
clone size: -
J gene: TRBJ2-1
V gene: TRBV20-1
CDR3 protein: CSARDFSGSYNEQFF
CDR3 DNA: TGCAGTGCTAGAGATTTTAGCGGGTCCTACAATGAGCAGTTCTTC

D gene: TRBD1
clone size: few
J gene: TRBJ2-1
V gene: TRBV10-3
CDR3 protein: CASNRGPENEQFF
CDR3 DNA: TGTGCCAGCAACAGGGGGCCGGAGAATGAGCAGTTCTTC

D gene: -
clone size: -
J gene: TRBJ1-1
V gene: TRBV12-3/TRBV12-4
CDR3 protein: CASSLAEGSAEAFF
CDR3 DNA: TGTGCCAGCAGTTTGGCGGAAGGGAGTGCTGAAGCTTTCTTT

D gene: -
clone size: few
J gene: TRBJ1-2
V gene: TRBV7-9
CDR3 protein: CASRVERGGYTF
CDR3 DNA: TGTGCCAGCAGGGTAGAGAGAGGTGGCTACACCTTC

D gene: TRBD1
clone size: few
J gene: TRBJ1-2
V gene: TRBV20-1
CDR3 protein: CSARAPGTVNYGYTF
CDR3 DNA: TGCAGTGCTAGAGCCCCTGGGACAGTCAACTATGGCTACACCTTC

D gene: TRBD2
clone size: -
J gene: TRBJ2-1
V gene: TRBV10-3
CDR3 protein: CAISESGSGRGNEQFF
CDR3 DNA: TGTGCCATCAGTGAGTCAGGTAGCGGGAGGGGGAATGAGCAGTTCTTC

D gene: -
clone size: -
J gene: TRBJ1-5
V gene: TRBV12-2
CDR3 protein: CASRLARRGNQPQHF
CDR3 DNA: TGTGCAAGTCGCTTAGCGCGCAGGGGCAATCAGCCCCAGCATTTT

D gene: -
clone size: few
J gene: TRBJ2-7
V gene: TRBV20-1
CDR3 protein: CSARQGLTYEQYF
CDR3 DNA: TGCAGTGCTAGACAGGGGCTAACCTACGAGCAGTACTTC

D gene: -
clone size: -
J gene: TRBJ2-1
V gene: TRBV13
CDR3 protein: CASSDDPTPYNEQFF
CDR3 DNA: TGTGCCAGCAGCGACGACCCGACCCCTTACAATGAGCAGTTCTTC

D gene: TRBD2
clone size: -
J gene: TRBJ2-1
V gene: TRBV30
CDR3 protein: CATVAGASYNEQFF
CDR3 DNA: TGTGCCACCGTTGCGGGAGCCTCCTACAATGAGCAGTTCTTC

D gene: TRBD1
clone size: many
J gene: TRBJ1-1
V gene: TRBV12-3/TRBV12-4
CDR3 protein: CASSLQGAETEAFF
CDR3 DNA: TGTGCCAGCAGCCTACAGGGGGCGGAGACTGAAGCTTTCTTT

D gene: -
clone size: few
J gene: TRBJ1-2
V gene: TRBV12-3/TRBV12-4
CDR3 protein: CASSPTENVLNYGYTF
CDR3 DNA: TGTGCCAGCAGTCCTACAGAGAACGTCCTCAACTATGGCTACACCTTC

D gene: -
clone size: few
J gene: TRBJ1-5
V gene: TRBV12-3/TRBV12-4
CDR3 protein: CASRGVMGSHQPQHF
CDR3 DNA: TGTGCCAGCAGAGGGGTGATGGGGTCGCATCAGCCCCAGCATTTT

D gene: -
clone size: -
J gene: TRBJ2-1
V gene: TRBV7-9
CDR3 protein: CASSLGGSPYNEQFF
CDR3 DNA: TGTGCCAGCAGCTTAGGGGGTAGCCCTTACAATGAGCAGTTCTTC

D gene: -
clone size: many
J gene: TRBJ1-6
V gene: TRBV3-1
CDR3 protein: CASSQSPEVSPLHF
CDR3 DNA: TGTGCCAGCAGCCAAAGTCCCGAAGTTTCACCCCTCCACTTT

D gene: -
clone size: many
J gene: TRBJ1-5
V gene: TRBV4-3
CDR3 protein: CASSQNGRLAYTYSNQPQHF
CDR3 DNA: TGCGCCAGCAGCCAAAATGGAAGGCTTGCTTACACCTATAGCAATCAGCCCCAGCATTTT

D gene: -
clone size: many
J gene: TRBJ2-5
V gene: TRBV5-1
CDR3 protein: CASSLEGEETQYF
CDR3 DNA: TGCGCCAGCAGCTTGGAGGGGGAAGAGACCCAGTACTTC

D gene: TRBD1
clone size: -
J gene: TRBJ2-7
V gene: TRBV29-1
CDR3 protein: CSVEGTGVYEQYF
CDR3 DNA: TGCAGCGTTGAAGGGACAGGGGTGTACGAGCAGTACTTC

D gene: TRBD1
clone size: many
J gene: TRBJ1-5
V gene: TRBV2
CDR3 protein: CASSPGKGTGRNQPQHF
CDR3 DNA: TGTGCCAGCAGCCCGGGGAAGGGGACAGGCCGGAATCAGCCCCAGCATTTT

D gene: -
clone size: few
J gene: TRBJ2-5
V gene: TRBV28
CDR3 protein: CASSPSGPETQYF
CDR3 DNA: TGTGCCAGCAGTCCTTCGGGGCCGGAGACCCAGTACTTC

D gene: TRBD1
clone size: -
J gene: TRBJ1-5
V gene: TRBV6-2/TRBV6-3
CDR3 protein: CASRGTGGFQPQHF
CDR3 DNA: TGTGCCAGCAGGGGGACAGGGGGTTTTCAGCCCCAGCATTTT

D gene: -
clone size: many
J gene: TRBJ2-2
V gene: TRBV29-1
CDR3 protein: CSVGRGAGELFF
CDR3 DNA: TGCAGCGTGGGAAGGGGGGCCGGGGAGCTGTTTTTT

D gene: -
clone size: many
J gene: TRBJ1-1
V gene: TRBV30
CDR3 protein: CAWSPTTLNTEAFF
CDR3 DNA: TGTGCCTGGAGCCCGACGACCTTGAACACTGAAGCTTTCTTT

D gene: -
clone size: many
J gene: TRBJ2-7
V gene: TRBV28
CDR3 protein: CASGPSRHEQYF
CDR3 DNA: TGTGCCAGCGGGCCTAGCAGGCACGAGCAGTACTTC

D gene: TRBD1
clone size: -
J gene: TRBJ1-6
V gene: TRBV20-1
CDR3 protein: CSARDARQGSSYNSPLHF
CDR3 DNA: TGCAGTGCTAGAGATGCCCGACAGGGGAGCTCCTATAATTCACCCCTCCACTTT

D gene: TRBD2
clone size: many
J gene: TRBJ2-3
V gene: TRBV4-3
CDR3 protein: CASSRRAGGQAQYF
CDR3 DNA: TGCGCCAGCAGCCGGCGGGCGGGGGGGCAGGCGCAGTATTTT

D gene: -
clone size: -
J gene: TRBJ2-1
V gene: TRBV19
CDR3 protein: CASSNPWGRNEQFF
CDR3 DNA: TGTGCCAGTAGTAATCCGTGGGGGCGGAATGAGCAGTTCTTC

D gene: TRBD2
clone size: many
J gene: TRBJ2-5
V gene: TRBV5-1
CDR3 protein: CASSFGTSGAQETQYF
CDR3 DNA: TGCGCCAGCAGCTTCGGGACTAGCGGGGCCCAAGAGACCCAGTACTTC

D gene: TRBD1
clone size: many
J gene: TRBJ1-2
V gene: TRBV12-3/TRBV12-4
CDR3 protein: CASSLGQLYGYTF
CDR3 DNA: TGTGCCAGCAGTTTGGGACAGCTGTATGGCTACACCTTC